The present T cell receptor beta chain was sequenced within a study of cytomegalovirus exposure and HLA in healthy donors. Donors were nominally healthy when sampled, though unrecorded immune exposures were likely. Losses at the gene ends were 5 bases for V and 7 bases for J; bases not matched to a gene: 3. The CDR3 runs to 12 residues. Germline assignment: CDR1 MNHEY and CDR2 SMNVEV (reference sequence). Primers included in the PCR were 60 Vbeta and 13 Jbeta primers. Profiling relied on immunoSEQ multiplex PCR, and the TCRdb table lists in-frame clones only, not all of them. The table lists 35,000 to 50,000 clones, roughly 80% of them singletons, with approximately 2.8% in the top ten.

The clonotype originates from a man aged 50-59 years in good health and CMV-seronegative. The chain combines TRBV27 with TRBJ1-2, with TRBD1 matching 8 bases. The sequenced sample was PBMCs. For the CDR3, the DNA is TGTGCCAGCAGTGAGGACAGGGCTGGCTACACCTTC. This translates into CASSEDRAGYTF.